The 30 T cell receptor beta chains given below trace back to one sample, sequenced in a study of shared clonotypes between healthy human individuals. Profiled with immunoSEQ multiplex PCR; TCRdb holds only in-frame clones, not every one. The table shows about 700,000 clones, with roughly 70% occurring only once. Sequencing was performed on memory CD4+ T cells sorted from blood. Specified subset: CD45RA-negative fraction. Receptor source: a woman aged 30 to 39 in good health.

The chain joins TRBV10-2 to TRBJ1-2; D ambiguous. The CDR3 contains 10 residues. V dropped 10 bases and J dropped 6 bases, with 9 bases sitting between them. Germline V gene sequence: CDR1 WSHSY, CDR2 SAAADI. CDR3 loop: CATGRDGYTF. The DNA of the CDR3 is TGCGCCACAGGCCGTGATGGCTACACCTTC.

The rearrangement uses TRBV28 and TRBJ2-7, with TRBD1 identical over 8 bases. In germline, CDR1 is MDHEN, CDR2 SYDVKM. V lost 4 bases and J lost 7; bases outside the gene matches: 12. This CDR3 is built from 15 residues. The CDR3 sequence is CASSYPGGGTGEQYF. CDR3 nucleotide sequence: TGTGCCAGCAGTTACCCAGGGGGCGGGACCGGGGAGCAGTACTTC. Complete variable domain (other parts from reference TRBV28 and TRBJ2-7): DVKVTQSSRYLVKRTGEKVFLECVQDMDHENMFWYRQDPGLGLRLIYFSYDVKMKEKGDIPEGYSVSREKKERFSLILESASTNQTSMYLCASSYPGGGTGEQYFGPGTRLTVT.

The chain couples TRBV19 to TRBJ2-1, with 12 bases aligning to TRBD2. The CDR3 has 19 residues. V dropped 9 bases and J dropped 5; count of bases not matched to a gene: 20. Germline V lookup: CDR1 LNHDA, CDR2 SQIVND (reference sequence). The CDR3 protein is CARIPQPSGRAFNDNEQFF. The CDR3 nucleotides read TGTGCCAGGATTCCCCAACCTAGCGGGAGGGCCTTTAACGACAATGAGCAGTTCTTC.

J is TRBJ2-7 and V is TRBV28, with 8 bases aligning to TRBD1. Trimming cost V 6 bases and J 6 bases; bases outside gene matches: 10. CDR1 is MDHEN, CDR2 SYDVKM, per germline. This CDR3 contains 14 residues. The CDR3 DNA reads as TGTGCCAGCAGCAGGGGACAGGCTCTTGGCGAGCAGTACTTC. Amino acid sequence: CASSRGQALGEQYF.

This rearrangement joins TRBV10-2 to TRBJ1-5, with no clear D. The germline CDR1 and CDR2 sequences are WSHSY and SAAADI. The CDR3 runs to 14 residues. Trimming pared 4 bases from V and 0 bases from J, leaving 7 bases between. The CDR3 spells CASSGENSNQPQHF. In DNA form, the CDR3 reads TGCGCCAGCAGTGGGGAAAATAGCAATCAGCCCCAGCATTTT.

This chain links TRBV5-4 with TRBJ2-3; 9 positions agree with TRBD1. The CDR3 is 16 amino acids. Germline CDR1 SGHNT, CDR2 YYREEE (reference sequence). V shed 2 bases, J shed 4 bases, and the junction held 8 bases outside the gene matches. CDR3 in amino acids: CASSLQQGAGADTQYF. The CDR3 DNA sequence: TGTGCCAGCAGCTTACAACAGGGGGCCGGGGCAGATACGCAGTATTTT.

This clone occurred a few times. V usage is TRBV28 and J usage is TRBJ2-4; D uncertain. CDR1 and CDR2 from the germline V gene are MDHEN and SYDVKM. V was cut by 5 bases and J by 1 base, with 15 bases left in between. The CDR3 sequence is 16 residues long. CDR3 coding DNA: TGTGCCAGCAGTACGAGAACTAACAGCGCCAAAAACATTCAGTACTTC. It specifies CASSTRTNSAKNIQYF.

V gene TRBV9 combines with J gene TRBJ1-1, with D perhaps matching TRBD1 (6 bases). Germline V gene lookup returns CDR1 SGDLS and CDR2 YYNGEE. V lost 3 bases and J 5 bases, leaving 11 bases between the germline ends. The CDR3 runs to 13 residues. CDR3 DNA: TGTGCCAGCAGCGCTTCGGACAGTACTGAAGCTTTCTTT. This encodes CASSASDSTEAFF. Filled out from reference TRBV9 and TRBJ1-1, the complete variable domain reads DSGVTQTPKHLITATGQRVTLRCSPRSGDLSVYWYQQSLDQGLQFLIQYYNGEERAKGNILERFSAQQFPDLHSELNLSSLELGDSALYFCASSASDSTEAFFGQGTRLTVV.

The chain combines TRBV7-8 with TRBJ1-5, with a possible D match to TRBD1 (6 bases). CDR1 and CDR2 from the germline V gene are SGHVS and FQNEAQ. The CDR3 spans 18 residues. Trimming cost V 4 bases and J 0 bases, with 19 bases left between them. CDR3 sequence reads: CASSSQGLWVGSNQPQHF. The CDR3 DNA sequence: TGTGCCAGCAGCTCCCAGGGGCTTTGGGTAGGTAGCAATCAGCCCCAGCATTTT.

This clone was seen a handful of times. The sample carries other DNA sequences with the same CDR3. The DNA for the CDR3 is TGCGCCAGCAGCCAAGGGCTAGCGGGCTCAAGCACAGATACGCAGTATTTT. This gives the protein CASSQGLAGSSTDTQYF. The rearrangement joins TRBV4-1 to TRBJ2-3; 8 bases align to TRBD2. Trimming cost V 1 base and J 0 bases; bases outside gene matches: 6. This CDR3 spans 17 amino acids. Germline-derived CDR1 and CDR2 are MGHRA and YSYEKL.

The CDR3 sequence: CASSIAGGPNEQFF. DNA of the CDR3: TGTGCCAGTAGTATAGCGGGAGGGCCGAATGAGCAGTTCTTC. The gene calls are TRBV19 and TRBJ2-1, with 8 bases fitting TRBD2. The CDR3 covers 14 residues. The trim removed 1 base at V and 7 bases at J, leaving 3 bases unmatched. Germline CDR1 LNHDA, CDR2 SQIVND (reference sequence).

This clone was seen more than once but under ten times. Different DNA sequences within this sample yield the same CDR3. The genes are TRBV5-1 and TRBJ2-7; 12 nucleotides agree with TRBD2. CDR1 SGHRS and CDR2 YFSETQ come from the germline V gene. The CDR3 loop spans 14 amino acids. With 4 bases clipped from V and 6 bases from J, the junction kept 5 bases outside the gene matches. In nucleotides, the CDR3 is TGCGCCAGCAGCCCAGGGACTAGCGGGCTCGAGCAGTACTTC. As protein: CASSPGTSGLEQYF.

The chain carries TRBV7-9 and TRBJ2-7, with 9 bases aligning to TRBD1. Germline assignment: CDR1 SEHNR and CDR2 FQNEAQ (reference sequence). CDR3 size: 14 residues. V gave up 6 bases and J gave up 4 bases; unmatched junction bases: 7. CDR3 coding DNA: TGTGCCAGCAGTACGCCGGGACAGGGTTACGAGCAGTACTTC. Translating it yields CASSTPGQGYEQYF.

This clone showed up just a few times. The chain has TRBV5-1 and TRBJ2-7, with D maybe TRBD1 (6 bases). Germline loops: CDR1 SGHRS, CDR2 YFSETQ. Trimming removed 2 bases at V and 4 bases at J, with 13 bases between. This CDR3 has 14 amino acids. CDR3 amino acids: CASSFRQASYEQYF. In DNA form, the CDR3 reads TGCGCCAGCAGCTTCCGACAGGCCTCTTACGAGCAGTACTTC.

Only one count was recorded for this clone. The sample carries other DNA sequences with the same CDR3. V usage is TRBV28 and J usage is TRBJ2-5, with D uncertain. CDR1 is MDHEN and CDR2 is SYDVKM in the germline V gene. The V and J ends lost 4 bases and 4 bases respectively, with 1 base between them. CDR3 length: 10 residues. The CDR3 reads CASSSETQYF. DNA of the CDR3: TGTGCCAGCAGTTCAGAGACCCAGTACTTC. The whole variable domain, filled in from reference TRBV28 and TRBJ2-5, reads DVKVTQSSRYLVKRTGEKVFLECVQDMDHENMFWYRQDPGLGLRLIYFSYDVKMKEKGDIPEGYSVSREKKERFSLILESASTNQTSMYLCASSSETQYFGPGTRLLVL.

CDR3 coding DNA: TGTGCCAGCAGCTTAACCGGGAGTCACTCTGGAAACACCATATATTTT. This sequence encodes CASSLTGSHSGNTIYF. This chain joins TRBV7-2 and TRBJ1-3; no definite D call. This CDR3 spans 16 amino acids. The germline gives CDR1 SGHTA, CDR2 FQGNSA. V lost 2 bases to trimming and J lost 0 bases, with 11 bases between them.

The rearrangement joins TRBV19 to TRBJ1-5, with 10 bases identical to TRBD1. Losses at the gene ends were 7 bases for V and 7 bases for J; bases not matched to a gene: 10. The CDR3 is 15 amino acids. Germline CDR1 reads LNHDA; CDR2 reads SQIVND (reference sequence). The CDR3 region has the DNA TGTGCCAGTACCTGGACAGGGGGGGCCGGGCAGCCCCAGCATTTT. Protein: CASTWTGGAGQPQHF.

This clone was counted between two and nine times. This CDR3 reads CASSRRAQGFYGYTF. Here the CDR3 DNA reads TGTGCCAGCAGTCGGCGAGCCCAGGGCTTCTATGGCTACACCTTC. The chain links TRBV2 to TRBJ1-2; a weak D match, TRBD1 (5 bases). Trimming removed 5 bases at V and 4 bases at J, with 17 bases between. Germline V CDR1 and CDR2: SNHLY, FYNNEI. The CDR3 consists of 15 residues.

The chain is built from TRBV4-1 and TRBJ1-2, with D possibly TRBD1 on 5 matching bases. The CDR3 covers 13 residues. Deletions cut 6 bases from V and 4 bases from J, with 12 bases between. CDR1 MGHRA and CDR2 YSYEKL come from the germline V gene. The DNA for the CDR3 is TGCGCCAGCAGTCGGGACCAAGCCTATGGCTACACCTTC. This sequence encodes CASSRDQAYGYTF.

The J gene is TRBJ2-5, the V gene TRBV28, with D tentatively TRBD1 (5 bases). The CDR3 has 18 amino acids. Germline V lookup: CDR1 MDHEN, CDR2 SYDVKM. V was pared by 1 base and J by 6 bases, with 24 bases between. The CDR3 DNA reads TGTGCCAGCAGTTTATTTTATATAGGGCAGGGAACGACGAAGACCCAGTACTTC. Translated: CASSLFYIGQGTTKTQYF. The full variable domain, in which reference TRBV28 and TRBJ2-5 provide the parts outside the CDR3, is DVKVTQSSRYLVKRTGEKVFLECVQDMDHENMFWYRQDPGLGLRLIYFSYDVKMKEKGDIPEGYSVSREKKERFSLILESASTNQTSMYLCASSLFYIGQGTTKTQYFGPGTRLLVL.

The chain combines TRBV30 with TRBJ1-3; D not resolved. Looked up from germline, CDR1 is GTSNPN and CDR2 is SVGIG (reference sequence). The CDR3 runs to 13 residues. Trimming stripped 4 bases from V and 4 bases from J, with 11 bases between. The CDR3 coding sequence is TGTGCCTGGAAATTTACGGCCGGAAACACCATATATTTT. It encodes CAWKFTAGNTIYF.

The CDR3 coding sequence is TGTGCCTGGAAGCCCCAGGGGCTCCTCTATAATTCACCCCTCCACTTT. Encoded protein: CAWKPQGLLYNSPLHF. The V gene is TRBV30, the J gene TRBJ1-6; tentatively, D is TRBD1 (6 bases). This CDR3 has 16 residues. V was clipped by 4 bases and J by 3 bases, with 16 bases between them. From germline, CDR1 is GTSNPN and CDR2 SVGIG (reference sequence).

The chain is built from TRBV10-2 and TRBJ2-7; 11 nucleotides line up with TRBD2. There are 18 residues in the CDR3. The junction had 11 bases not matched to a gene; V was cut back by 2 bases and J by 2 bases. Germline lookup yields CDR1 WSHSY and CDR2 SAAADI. The CDR3 spells CASSELGTSGGSAYEQYF. In DNA, the CDR3 is TGCGCCAGCAGTGAGCTCGGGACTAGCGGAGGGTCTGCCTACGAGCAGTACTTC.

This clone appeared a few times. This chain connects TRBV12-5 to TRBJ2-7; maybe TRBD2 (6 bases). The CDR3 is made up of 13 amino acids. Germline V gene data show CDR1 as LGHNT and CDR2 as FRNRAP. Between the trimmed V and J ends, which lost 10 bases and 0 bases, there was a span of 13 bases. The CDR3 DNA reads as TGTGCTATCCCGATCGGGAGCTCCTACGAGCAGTACTTC. Protein product: CAIPIGSSYEQYF.

This chain links TRBV27 with TRBJ2-1, with D unresolved. The V end lost 5 bases, the J end lost 0 bases, and 5 bases lay between the germline ends. Germline V gene lookup returns CDR1 MNHEY and CDR2 SMNVEV (reference sequence). The CDR3 totals 13 residues. The chain's CDR3 is CASSMSSYNEQFF. The CDR3 DNA reads as TGTGCCAGCAGTATGAGCTCCTACAATGAGCAGTTCTTC.

The chain carries TRBV5-1 and TRBJ2-5; D gene unclear. The CDR3 is 13 residues long. Germline V gene sequence: CDR1 SGHRS, CDR2 YFSETQ. V shed 1 base and J shed 5 bases, with 9 bases lying between them. The CDR3 region is CASSLSWGETQYF. The DNA of the CDR3 is TGCGCCAGCAGCTTGAGTTGGGGTGAGACCCAGTACTTC.

This clone was observed a handful of times. The rearrangement links TRBV2 to TRBJ1-5; no reliable D call. Germline V gene data show CDR1 as SNHLY and CDR2 as FYNNEI. This CDR3 is built from 15 residues. V was pared by 6 bases and J by 2 bases, with 14 bases between. CDR3 amino acids: CASRVLGRGNQPQHF. Written as DNA, the CDR3 is TGTGCCAGCAGGGTGCTTGGTAGGGGCAATCAGCCCCAGCATTTT.

The rearrangement joins TRBV5-1 to TRBJ2-3; perhaps TRBD1 as D (5 bases). V lost 2 bases and J lost 1, with 11 bases in between. Germline CDR1 and CDR2: SGHRS and YFSETQ. This CDR3 has 15 amino acids. The CDR3 DNA is TGCGCCAGCAGCTTATCTCAGGGTGGCACAGATACGCAGTATTTT. It specifies CASSLSQGGTDTQYF.

This chain connects TRBV7-6 to TRBJ2-5; D unresolved. V lost 2 bases and J 0 bases, leaving 1 base between the germline ends. The germline CDR1 and CDR2 sequences are SGHVS and FNYEAQ. This CDR3 spans 12 amino acids. DNA for the CDR3: TGTGCCAGCAGCTTAAACCAAGAGACCCAGTACTTC. Its protein product is CASSLNQETQYF.

The chain recombines TRBV7-2 with TRBJ2-7, with 10 bases that match TRBD2. This CDR3 region has 15 residues. Unmatched junction bases numbered 7, after V lost 5 bases and J lost 3 bases. Per the germline V gene, CDR1 is SGHTA and CDR2 is FQGNSA. The CDR3 is CASSGRTSGSYEQYF. The CDR3 DNA reads TGTGCCAGCAGCGGAAGGACTAGCGGTAGCTACGAGCAGTACTTC. Looking up the rest from reference TRBV7-2 and TRBJ2-7 gives the full variable domain: GAGVSQSPSNKVTEKGKDVELRCDPISGHTALYWYRQSLGQGLEFLIYFQGNSAPDKSGLPSDRFSAERTGGSVSTLTIQRTQQEDSAVYLCASSGRTSGSYEQYFGPGTRLTVT.